This T cell receptor beta chain emerged from a study of shared clonotypes between healthy human individuals (dated by TCRdb to about 2020). Concerning the study at large: The cohort comprised two women and a few men aged 18 to 49 years. Per donor, leukapheresis produced somewhere between about 0.94 and 8.9 billion PBMCs. Blood TCR repertoires of roughly 5 healthy adults were deeply sequenced to estimate repertoire size and the extent of clonotype sharing between individuals. Per donor, three plates each were used for CD4 naive and CD4 memory, two for CD8 naive, and one for CD8 memory. To increase sequencing depth and limit assay-specific biases, different laboratories used diverse techniques to prepare libraries and sequence TCR repertoires. On the study overall, not on this receptor specifically: Across four donors, roughly 5.1% of naive CD4, roughly 3.5% of naive CD8, around 2.5% of memory CD4, and under 0.45% of memory CD8 clonotypes were shared. Larger estimated clonotype richness was generally found for naive subsets than for memory subsets. Compared with non-shared clonotypes, clonotypes shared by all four sorted-subset donors had higher generation probabilities. The small number of donors limited the genetic and exposure-history diversity represented. Sampling was limited to blood, and TCR repertoires in tissue likely differ from TCR repertoires in blood. Pairwise subsampling led to the expectation that sequencing depth would affect the degree of clonotype sharing among donors. Even with the large sequencing depth, rarefaction of the sorted-subset datasets indicated that sequencing was incomplete.

Sequences SGHAT (CDR1) and FQNNGV (CDR2) are obtained from the germline V gene. Measured from the cysteine to the phenylalanine, the CDR3 is 15 residues long. The retained sequence is limited to the CDR3, 45 bases, with the frame set at the first base. V has 5 bases trimmed and J has 5 bases trimmed; junction bases matching no gene number 8. CD8 naive samples consisted of CD45RO-negative cells that were positively selected for CCR7, yielding a CD45RA+CCR7+ population without TemRA cells. The donors were healthy, HIV-negative adults who had no recently reported acute infections or vaccinations. Every donor was a Caucasian adult residing in Nashville, Tennessee, USA. Blood was obtained by leukapheresis, after which PBMCs were separated by Ficoll-Histopaque density gradient centrifugation and cryopreserved in liquid nitrogen vapor phase. Purity and quantity of every magnetically sorted T cell population were checked by analytical flow cytometry. Genomic DNA was isolated from every sorted fraction and measured by UV absorbance on a Nanodrop 2000c.

Using the deep immunoSEQ assay, multiplex PCR amplified TCR CDR3 regions from genomic DNA. Extracted genomic DNA from each cell subset was spread evenly across all wells of several immunoSEQ 96-well plates, with each plate serving as a replicate. Each replicate PCR for sorted subsets received 200 ng genomic DNA, equal to roughly 30,000 T cell genomes. The purified libraries were quantified using a Qubit 3.0 fluorometer, sized with a Bioanalyzer 2100, and then quantified again using the KAPA Library Quantification kit. A separate single-read 150-cycle Illumina NextSeq 550 flow cell was used to sequence each immunoSEQ 96-well plate. As for the authors' bioinformatics: Because the immunoSEQ output included only junctional sequences and no quality scores, the filtering could not be the same as the filtering used for full-length reads. To assign V/J genes and CDR3, sequences were annotated using PyIR, a Python wrapper for IgBLAST v1.9, with IMGT germline references. Reads with weak V/J assignments (E-value above 1e-6), missing CDR3, stop codons, out-of-frame junctions, or ambiguous translated residues were removed. V3J clonotypes were defined by identical inferred V gene, J gene, and CDR3 amino acid sequence. To compute the percentage overlap between repertoires, the number of shared unique clonotypes was divided by the size of the smaller repertoire. Repertoire richness was assessed with RTK rarefaction, the Chao1 estimator, and Recon v2.1 estimates of unobserved clonotypes. Generation probabilities were computed with OLGA for all TCRbeta clonotypes obtained by the gDNA method from four donors. TCRdb retrieved this table from immuneACCESS and kept in-frame rearrangements only. Not all clones are present; in checked studies, unresolved V genes account for under half, and no reason is known for the remainder. V and J calls and clone size come straight from that table; D and trimming were deduced from the DNA. Present in this sample are hundreds of thousands of clones, about 91% of which were seen just once. The ten largest clones add up to more than 20% of the sample.

To note about this clone: Its antigen specificity is not known. One base away there is no much larger clone; base qualities are not given.

The rearrangement joined TRBV11-2 to TRBJ2-3; 9 middle bases align to TRBD2. The sequencing input was naive CD8+ T cells sorted from blood. Explained via the paper, the cell subset or site label denotes: CD45RA+CCR7+. This TCR was sampled from a man aged 30 to 45 in good health. This receptor carries the CDR3 CASSAPGLARDTQYF. The sequenced DNA is TGTGCCAGCAGCGCACCGGGACTAGCTAGAGATACGCAGTATTTT.